One and the same sample provided the 23 T cell receptor beta chains below, sequenced in a study of PD-1 blockade in classical Hodgkin lymphoma. No patient escaped relapse after autologous stem cell transplantation, and brentuximab vedotin exposure varied. TCRdb's copy holds only in-frame clones and misses some; the assay was immunoSEQ multiplex PCR. The sample consists of roughly 140,000 clones, under 85% of them appearing once. Material: peripheral blood mononuclear cells (PBMCs), obtained before the second cycle of nivolumab. The receptors originated from a human donor with classical Hodgkin lymphoma.

The chain recombines TRBV28 with TRBJ1-1; possible D gene TRBD1, 6 bases. CDR1 is MDHEN and CDR2 is SYDVKM in the germline V gene. This CDR3 region has 15 residues. The ends were cut back, 6 bases at V and 3 bases at J, with 17 bases in the middle. Here the CDR3 reads CASRLGGLSDTEAFF. The CDR3 nucleotides read TGTGCCAGCAGACTCGGGGGGCTTTCGGACACTGAAGCTTTCTTT.

The V gene is TRBV11-2, the J gene TRBJ1-1; D gene uncertain. The V gene lost 1 base and the J gene lost 5 bases, with 8 bases spanning the gap. Germline V gene sequence: CDR1 SGHAT, CDR2 FQNNGV. The CDR3 has 13 residues. DNA of the CDR3: TGTGCCAGCAGCTTAGGGTGGGAAACTGAAGCTTTCTTT. This sequence encodes CASSLGWETEAFF.

In its sample, this clone was seen a few times. The chain employs TRBV11-3 and TRBJ2-1; TRBD1 matches 7 bases. Trimming at V came to 5 bases and at J to 9 bases, leaving 7 bases not matched to a gene. The germline V gene encodes CDR1 SGHNT and CDR2 YENEEA. There are 13 residues in the CDR3. The CDR3 DNA sequence: TGTGCCAGCAGCATAACAGGGGAAACTGAGCAGTTCTTC. Its translation is CASSITGETEQFF.

The chain recombines TRBV9 with TRBJ2-3; tentative D call: TRBD2 (7 bases). The CDR3 spans 16 residues. CDR1 is SGDLS and CDR2 is YYNGEE in the germline V gene. Trimming took off 3 bases at V and 2 bases at J, with 16 bases between the two ends. CDR3 coding DNA: TGTGCCAGCAGCGAGGACGGCGGGGGCCACACAGATACGCAGTATTTT. Translation gives CASSEDGGGHTDTQYF.

This chain connects TRBV18 to TRBJ2-3; 7 nucleotides match TRBD1. The V and J ends lost 3 bases and 5 bases, in that order; junction bases with no gene match: 8. This CDR3 has 15 amino acids. The germline gives CDR1 KGHSH, CDR2 LQKENI. The CDR3 nucleotides are TGTGCCAGCTCACCCCCGACAGGGTCTAGAGATACGCAGTATTTT. Protein sequence: CASSPPTGSRDTQYF.

This clone was counted many times. The rearrangement uses TRBV11-2 and TRBJ2-3; D is uncertain. This CDR3 region has 14 residues. The V end was cut by 0 bases, the J end by 2 bases, with 6 bases between. Germline values: CDR1 SGHAT, CDR2 FQNNGV. The CDR3 loop reads CASSLEGYTDTQYF. DNA of the CDR3: TGTGCCAGCAGCTTAGAGGGGTACACAGATACGCAGTATTTT.

V usage is TRBV7-9 and J usage is TRBJ2-1, with D maybe TRBD2 (6 bases). This CDR3 contains 13 residues. Per the germline V gene, CDR1 is SEHNR and CDR2 is FQNEAQ (reference sequence). The V end was cut by 10 bases, the J end by 0 bases, with 10 bases between. The chain's CDR3 is CATASVSYNEQFF. CDR3 coding DNA: TGTGCCACCGCTAGCGTCTCCTACAATGAGCAGTTCTTC.

This chain links TRBV25-1 with TRBJ2-2; D remains ambiguous. CDR3 size: 16 residues. CDR1 is MGHDK and CDR2 is SYGVNS in the germline V gene. The V and J ends lost 7 bases and 7 bases respectively, with 22 bases between them. CDR3 DNA: TGTGCCAGCAATCAAGGCGGTAGCTGGGTCCACGGGGAGCTGTTTTTT. This translates into CASNQGGSWVHGELFF.

The rearrangement uses TRBV2 and TRBJ1-1; 7 nucleotides match TRBD1. J lost 1 base, V lost 7 bases, and 3 bases had no gene match. The CDR3 has 13 amino acids. Germline CDR1 reads SNHLY; CDR2 reads FYNNEI. Here the CDR3 reads CASKDRTNTEAFF. CDR3 sequence (DNA): TGTGCCAGCAAGGACAGGACGAACACTGAAGCTTTCTTT.

The chain has TRBV7-9 and TRBJ1-2; no definite D call. The CDR3 is made up of 13 amino acids. Germline CDR1 and CDR2: SEHNR and FQNEAQ (reference sequence). Between the trimmed V and J ends, which lost 4 bases and 2 bases, there was a span of 8 bases. The CDR3 sequence: CASSSLENYGYTF. The CDR3 DNA follows: TGTGCCAGCAGCTCGTTGGAGAACTATGGCTACACCTTC. The complete variable domain, with remaining parts taken from reference TRBV7-9 and TRBJ1-2, reads DTGVSQNPRHKITKRGQNVTFRCDPISEHNRLYWYRQTLGQGPEFLTYFQNEAQLEKSRLLSDRFSAERPKGSFSTLEIQRTEQGDSAMYLCASSSLENYGYTFGSGTRLTVV.

This chain joins TRBV7-9 and TRBJ2-3; D not resolved. Trimming cost V 1 base and J 0 bases, with 11 bases left between them. The CDR3 is 16 amino acids. CDR1 and CDR2 (germline): SEHNR, FQNEAQ (reference sequence). The CDR3 loop reads CASSLGWVASTDTQYF. The CDR3, as DNA: TGTGCCAGCAGCTTAGGATGGGTAGCTAGCACAGATACGCAGTATTTT.

The V call is TRBV19, the J call TRBJ2-5; 10 nucleotides line up with TRBD2. This CDR3 comprises 17 residues. The germline V gene has CDR1 LNHDA and CDR2 SQIVND (reference sequence). J gave up 5 bases and V 5 bases, and 14 bases lay outside the gene matches. Written as DNA, the CDR3 is TGTGCCAGTAGTTTCTCTCTCCGGACTAGCGGCCCTGAGACCCAGTACTTC. Translation gives CASSFSLRTSGPETQYF.

The chain has TRBV5-1 and TRBJ2-3; 7 bases agree with TRBD1. This CDR3 contains 18 residues. Germline V gene data show CDR1 as SGHRS and CDR2 as YFSETQ. V gave up 4 bases and J gave up 4 bases; unmatched junction bases: 18. CDR3 sequence: CASSPSPFVTGYPDTQYF. The CDR3 DNA reads as TGCGCCAGCAGCCCCTCCCCCTTTGTGACAGGGTATCCAGATACGCAGTATTTT.

Only a few counts were recorded for this clone. The chain has TRBV7-2 and TRBJ2-3; D call uncertain. From germline, CDR1 is SGHTA and CDR2 FQGNSA. V was cut by 3 bases and J by 3 bases, with 13 bases left in between. CDR3 length: 15 amino acids. The CDR3 region has the DNA TGTGCCAGCAGCTTTCGGGCCCTATGGACAGATACGCAGTATTTT. This codes for CASSFRALWTDTQYF.

The genes are TRBV6-1 and TRBJ2-5, with no clear D. Deletions cut 1 base from V and 2 bases from J, with 8 bases between. Germline V gene data show CDR1 as MNHNS and CDR2 as SASEGT. CDR3 length: 14 amino acids. The DNA for the CDR3 is TGTGCCAGCAGTGAAGTAGGTCCGCAAGAGACCCAGTACTTC. Translated: CASSEVGPQETQYF.

This CDR3 reads CASSLGVGLGASETQYF. CDR3 sequence (DNA): TGTGCCAGCAGCTTAGGAGTAGGGTTAGGGGCCTCAGAGACCCAGTACTTC. The J gene is TRBJ2-5, the V gene TRBV11-2; a possible D gene is TRBD1 (5 bases). Germline loops: CDR1 SGHAT, CDR2 FQNNGV. The ends were cut back, 1 base at V and 4 bases at J, with 19 bases in the middle. This CDR3 spans 17 amino acids. Combining the CDR3 with reference TRBV11-2 and TRBJ2-5 gives the whole variable domain EAGVAQSPRYKIIEKRQSVAFWCNPISGHATLYWYQQILGQGPKLLIQFQNNGVVDDSQLPKDRFSAERLKGVDSTLKIQPAKLEDSAVYLCASSLGVGLGASETQYFGPGTRLLVL.

A remark on this clone: A clone one base away is much larger, so this may be a read error. In nucleotides, the CDR3 is TGTGCCAGCAGCTTAGGCCCCCGGGCGGCTGAGACCCAGTACTTC. Its translation: CASSLGPRAAETQYF. This chain connects TRBV7-6 to TRBJ2-5; D call uncertain. The CDR3 loop spans 15 amino acids. Trimming left V 1 base short and J 5 bases short, with 14 bases between. Per the germline V gene, CDR1 is SGHVS and CDR2 is FNYEAQ.

The chain carries TRBV6-1 and TRBJ2-7; TRBD1 aligns across 9 bases. CDR3 size: 15 residues. The ends lost 6 bases at V and 2 bases at J; junction bases unmatched: 8. Germline CDR1 MNHNS, CDR2 SASEGT. CDR3 in amino acids: CASSTGQGNTYEQYF. The CDR3 nucleotides read TGTGCCAGCAGCACAGGACAGGGGAACACCTACGAGCAGTACTTC.

This chain links TRBV6-6 with TRBJ2-1; 8 bases agree with TRBD2. Germline CDR1 and CDR2: MNHNY and SVGAGI (reference sequence). This CDR3 contains 14 residues. The V segment lost 2 bases and the J segment 10 bases; nucleotides outside the gene matches: 7. The CDR3 sequence is CASSYPGLAFEQFF. In DNA, the CDR3 is TGTGCCAGCAGTTACCCCGGACTAGCCTTCGAGCAGTTCTTC.

The chain employs TRBV19 and TRBJ2-2; no definite D call. This CDR3 contains 15 residues. Looked up from germline, CDR1 is LNHDA and CDR2 is SQIVND (reference sequence). V shed 3 bases and J shed 1 base, with 9 bases lying between them. The CDR3 DNA reads TGTGCCAGTAGTATTAACGCCCGGAACACCGGGGAGCTGTTTTTT. Its protein is CASSINARNTGELFF.

This clone was counted once. The V gene is TRBV19, the J gene TRBJ1-2; TRBD1 matches 7 bases. This CDR3 contains 17 residues. Trimming at V came to 5 bases and at J to 7 bases, leaving 19 bases not matched to a gene. CDR1 is LNHDA and CDR2 is SQIVND in the germline V gene (reference sequence). The chain's CDR3 is CASSFTLGTAGNIGYTF. Written as DNA, the CDR3 is TGTGCCAGTAGTTTCACCCTGGGGACAGCGGGCAATATTGGCTACACCTTC.

This rearrangement joins TRBV7-9 to TRBJ2-3, with 8 bases that match TRBD1. This CDR3 spans 14 amino acids. The germline CDR1 and CDR2 sequences are SEHNR and FQNEAQ (reference sequence). The ends lost 5 bases at V and 3 bases at J; junction bases unmatched: 4. The CDR3: CASSGRTGTDTQYF. CDR3 sequence (DNA): TGTGCCAGCAGCGGGAGGACAGGGACAGATACGCAGTATTTT.

This chain joins TRBV7-8 and TRBJ1-2; 7 nucleotides align to TRBD1. Germline V CDR1 and CDR2: SGHVS, FQNEAQ. This CDR3 spans 17 amino acids. The trim removed 0 bases at V and 7 bases at J, leaving 14 bases unmatched. Written as DNA, the CDR3 is TGTGCCAGCAGCTTAGCTCTCCGGGACAGACGATCCGGTGGCTACACCTTC. Translated: CASSLALRDRRSGGYTF. The full variable domain, its missing parts supplied by reference TRBV7-8 and TRBJ1-2, is GAGVSQSPRYKVAKRGQDVALRCDPISGHVSLFWYQQALGQGPEFLTYFQNEAQLDKSGLPSDRFFAERPEGSVSTLKIQRTQQEDSAVYLCASSLALRDRRSGGYTFGSGTRLTVV.